These 19 T cell receptor beta chains were sequenced from one sample in a study of STAT5B mutations in CD4+ large granular lymphocyte leukemia. Sequencing used immunoSEQ multiplex PCR; TCRdb keeps in-frame clones, though not all of them. The sample lists about 38,000 clones; 85% were seen once. The specimen was CD4+ T cells from blood buffy coats. The receptors shown here come from a human donor in good health.

The chain employs TRBV19 and TRBJ1-5; perhaps TRBD1 as D (5 bases). Between the trimmed V and J ends, which lost 5 bases and 4 bases, there was a span of 15 bases. CDR1 is LNHDA and CDR2 is SQIVND in the germline V gene (reference sequence). There are 15 residues in the CDR3. CDR3 sequence reads: CASSLTGTANQPQHF. The CDR3 coding sequence is TGTGCCAGTAGTTTAACCGGGACTGCAAATCAGCCCCAGCATTTT.

This clone was picked up one time. The chain uses TRBV11-2 and TRBJ1-1; the match to TRBD1 covers 7 bases. CDR1 SGHAT and CDR2 FQNNGV come from the germline V gene. The J segment lost 3 bases and the V segment lost 1 base, leaving 2 bases of the junction unmatched. This CDR3 region has 14 residues. CDR3: CASSLAGGDTEAFF. The CDR3, as DNA: TGTGCCAGCAGCTTAGCAGGGGGGGACACTGAAGCTTTCTTT.

The V gene is TRBV18, the J gene TRBJ2-3; tentative D call: TRBD2 (5 bases). Looked up from germline, CDR1 is KGHSH and CDR2 is LQKENI. The CDR3 loop spans 13 amino acids. Trimming shortened V by 6 bases and J by 3 bases, and 10 bases separated the two germline ends. The CDR3 coding sequence is TGTGCCAGCTCCGTGGACTTAACAGATACGCAGTATTTT. Protein product: CASSVDLTDTQYF.

V and J are TRBV6-5 and TRBJ1-1, with D perhaps TRBD1 (6 bases). Deletions cut 6 bases from V and 4 bases from J, with 12 bases between. The CDR3 is 13 residues long. CDR1 MNHEY and CDR2 SVGAGI come from the germline V gene. This CDR3 is CASRGPTGTEAFF. The CDR3 DNA is TGTGCCAGCAGGGGGCCGACAGGCACTGAAGCTTTCTTT.

V usage is TRBV7-9 and J usage is TRBJ2-5; tentatively, D is TRBD2 (5 bases). The germline V and J ends were trimmed by 4 bases and 0 bases, with 9 bases remaining between them. Germline CDR1 and CDR2: SEHNR and FQNEAQ (reference sequence). CDR3 length equals 14 residues. The CDR3 nucleotides read TGTGCCAGCAGCTCCGGGGAGTACCAAGAGACCCAGTACTTC. It codes for CASSSGEYQETQYF.

The rearrangement joins TRBV20-1 to TRBJ2-1; D gene ambiguous. The CDR3 runs 11 residues. V was pared by 3 bases and J by 8 bases, with 8 bases between. Germline V gene lookup returns CDR1 DFQATT and CDR2 SNEGSKA (reference sequence). The CDR3 nucleotides are TGCAGTGCTAGTTTGGGCCATGAGCAGTTCTTC. Translated, it gives CSASLGHEQFF.

The genes are TRBV11-1 and TRBJ2-7; 7 bases agree with TRBD2. The V and J ends lost 4 bases and 6 bases, in that order; junction bases with no gene match: 9. This CDR3 has 14 amino acids. The germline V gene has CDR1 SGHAT and CDR2 FQDESV (reference sequence). CDR3 protein: CASSSEVREGEQYF. The DNA for the CDR3 is TGTGCCAGCAGCTCCGAAGTAAGGGAGGGCGAGCAGTACTTC. Supplemented by reference TRBV11-1 and TRBJ2-7, the full variable domain reads EAEVAQSPRYKITEKSQAVAFWCDPISGHATLYWYRQILGQGPELLVQFQDESVVDDSQLPKDRFSAERLKGVDSTLKIQPAELGDSAMYLCASSSEVREGEQYFGPGTRLTVT.

This clone was detected only a few times. The chain links TRBV7-2 to TRBJ2-7; weak D call: TRBD2 (5 bases). From germline, CDR1 is SGHTA and CDR2 FQGNSA. V dropped 2 bases and J dropped 1 base, with 9 bases sitting between them. The CDR3 is made up of 14 amino acids. CDR3 loop: CASSLYSASYEQYF. As DNA, the CDR3 is TGTGCCAGCAGCTTATATAGCGCGTCCTACGAGCAGTACTTC.

J is TRBJ2-7 and V is TRBV13; 7 nucleotides match TRBD1. The V gene end was trimmed by 6 bases and the J gene end by 3 bases; junction bases not matched to a gene: 8. Germline V gene sequence: CDR1 PRHDT, CDR2 FYEKMQ (reference sequence). The CDR3 has 14 residues. The CDR3 spells CASSTGTAVYEQYF. Here the CDR3 DNA reads TGTGCCAGCAGTACCGGGACAGCCGTCTACGAGCAGTACTTC.

This CDR3 is CASGGLADNNEQFF. CDR3 coding DNA: TGCGCCAGCGGAGGACTAGCGGATAACAATGAGCAGTTCTTC. This rearrangement joins TRBV5-1 to TRBJ2-1, with TRBD2 matching over 10 bases. The CDR3 covers 14 residues. Losses at the gene ends were 7 bases for V and 5 bases for J; bases not matched to a gene: 6. CDR1 and CDR2 from the germline V gene are SGHRS and YFSETQ.

Details on this clone: Mismatch with germline at one junction end may stem from a read error. The chain links TRBV5-6 to TRBJ2-3; D may be TRBD1 or TRBD2 (6 bases each). This CDR3 has 12 amino acids. Germline V lookup: CDR1 SGHDT, CDR2 YYEEEE. The CDR3 protein is CASTAGTPAQCF. CDR3 DNA sequence: TGTGCCAGCACCGCGGGGACACCTGCCCAGTGTTTT. Variable domain in full (rest from reference TRBV5-6 and TRBJ2-3): DAGVTQSPTHLIKTRGQQVTLRCSPKSGHDTVSWYQQALGQGPQFIFQYYEEEERQRGNFPDRFSGHQFPNYSSELNVNALLLGDSALYLCASTAGTPAQCFGPGTRLTVL.

The chain uses TRBV28 and TRBJ1-1; weak D call: TRBD1 (5 bases). The CDR3 runs 11 residues. Germline CDR1 MDHEN, CDR2 SYDVKM. The V gene lost 5 bases and the J gene lost 8 bases, with 9 bases spanning the gap. This CDR3 is CASSIRQEAFF. The DNA for the CDR3 is TGTGCCAGCAGTATCCGACAGGAAGCTTTCTTT. Full variable domain (outside the CDR3, taken from reference TRBV28 and TRBJ1-1): DVKVTQSSRYLVKRTGEKVFLECVQDMDHENMFWYRQDPGLGLRLIYFSYDVKMKEKGDIPEGYSVSREKKERFSLILESASTNQTSMYLCASSIRQEAFFGQGTRLTVV.

V usage is TRBV6-6 and J usage is TRBJ1-4; possibly TRBD1 for D (5 bases). Germline loops: CDR1 MNHNY, CDR2 SVGAGI (reference sequence). This CDR3 has 13 amino acids. The V end lost 11 bases, the J end lost 4 bases, and 14 bases lay between the germline ends. CDR3 in amino acids: CAGPPRDNEKLFF. The CDR3 region has the DNA TGTGCCGGGCCCCCCAGGGATAATGAAAAACTGTTTTTT.

The chain combines TRBV7-6 with TRBJ1-6, with D tentatively TRBD1 (5 bases). Germline V CDR1 and CDR2: SGHVS, FNYEAQ. With 3 bases removed from V and 9 bases from J, the gap between germline ends came to 12 bases. CDR3 length equals 14 residues. The CDR3 DNA reads as TGTGCCAGCAGCTTCGGGGGGATAGGTTCACCCCTCCACTTT. Translating gives CASSFGGIGSPLHF.

This sequence joins TRBV28 and TRBJ2-1, with TRBD2 matching over 8 bases. CDR1 and CDR2 from the germline V gene are MDHEN and SYDVKM. The CDR3 totals 16 residues. Trimming cost V 4 bases and J 2 bases; bases outside gene matches: 7. In DNA, the CDR3 is TGTGCCAGCAGTTCCCCAACTAGCGGCACCTACAATGAGCAGTTCTTC. This translates into CASSSPTSGTYNEQFF.

CDR3 sequence (DNA): TGCGCCAGCAGCTCCGGGACGAGTGGGGAAAAACTGTTTTTT. It encodes CASSSGTSGEKLFF. V gene TRBV10-1 combines with J gene TRBJ1-4; tentative D call: TRBD1 (5 bases). The germline V gene has CDR1 WNHNN and CDR2 SYGVQD (reference sequence). The CDR3 is 14 amino acids. V was pared by 6 bases and J by 8 bases, with 16 bases between.

The rearrangement links TRBV27 to TRBJ2-7; 7 nucleotides agree with TRBD2. This CDR3 comprises 16 residues. V was pared by 3 bases and J by 6 bases, with 14 bases of the junction left unmatched. Germline lookup yields CDR1 MNHEY and CDR2 SMNVEV (reference sequence). The CDR3 DNA is TGTGCCAGCAGTTTTTCGCGGGAGTCTTTCCCGGGCGAGCAGTACTTC. Encoded protein: CASSFSRESFPGEQYF.

Notes on this clone: Compared with germline, one end of the junction differs, possibly owing to a read error. The gene calls are TRBV11-2 and TRBJ2-2, with 13 bases matching TRBD2. Germline V CDR1 and CDR2: SGHAT, FQNNGV. The CDR3 is made up of 16 amino acids. CDR3 in amino acids: CASSHTSGGAPGELLF. Written as DNA, the CDR3 is TGTGCCAGCAGCCATACTAGCGGGGGGGCCCCCGGGGAGCTGCTTTTT.

CDR3 sequence reads: CASSLGANTEAFF. CDR3 DNA: TGTGCCAGCAGTTTAGGAGCAAACACTGAAGCTTTCTTT. The J gene is TRBJ1-1, the V gene TRBV28; D is undetermined. Germline CDR1 and CDR2: MDHEN and SYDVKM. The CDR3 totals 13 residues. Deletions cut 2 bases from V and 2 bases from J, with 6 bases between.